This note documents a single TCR beta chain sequence. The data derive from a study of blood T cell repertoires in COVID-19. As for the study in general: Acute and convalescent COVID-19 specimens originated in the United States, Italy and Spain. Sample material is recorded as cDNA or gDNA derived from T cells, B-cell-depleted T cells, or PBMCs.

The CDR3 has 15 residues. V was clipped by 6 bases and J by 1 base; unmatched bases: 5. Germline V gives CDR1 LNHDA, CDR2 SQIVND (reference sequence). In the original workflow: Using reference gene primer amplification, nucleated cell counts were estimated. Clones were read by immunoSEQ multiplex PCR, and TCRdb kept only the in-frame ones, dropping some. D and trimming were read from the DNA, whereas the V and J calls and clone size are those reported in that table. The profile shows 97,000 or so clones, 70% to 80% of them singletons. This chain connects TRBV19 to TRBJ2-1; 8 positions agree with TRBD1. The receptor comes from a man in his sixties with active or convalescent COVID-19. The specimen sequenced was peripheral blood. The CDR3: CASRPTGVSYNEQFF. The CDR3 region has the DNA TGTGCCAGTAGGCCGACAGGGGTATCCTACAATGAGCAGTTCTTC.